This entry is about one TCR beta chain. This clonotype was counted ten times or more. No antigen is known for it. The sample holds no much larger clone one base away, and base qualities are not on file. The entry originates in a study of T-cell reconstitution after alpha-beta-depleted transplantation in children (dated by TCRdb to the mid-2010s). Looking at the study overall: Using TCR repertoire profiling, the study followed T-cell immune reconstitution in a quantitative way in children after TCRalphabeta/CD19-depleted allogeneic hematopoietic cell transplantation. The paper as a whole reports these results and caveats: Over the following months the frequencies of hyperexpanded clones went down, and after one year T-cell counts and TCRbeta diversity were mostly credited to newly produced T cells. The apparently early alphabetaT-cell count recovery about two months after transplant was reportedly dependent on only several hundred rapidly expanded clones derived from non-depleted graft cells. In some patients, the high TCRbeta diversity seen at day 60 was put down to recipient T cells and intrathymic progenitors that had survived conditioning.

What this sample's treatment or condition label stands for: allogeneic hematopoietic cell transplantation with graft depleted of TCRalphabeta T cells and CD19 B cells. TCRalphabeta/CD19-depleted allogeneic hematopoietic cell grafts were given to the transplant recipients, all of whom were children. The library was generated by PCR. Sequencing instrument: Illumina HiSeq 2500. Molecular barcoding was employed in the preparation of TCR libraries, with unique molecular identifiers being used to normalize TCRbeta repertoire quantification. In-frame beta chains were kept once TCRdb had trimmed the public reads at Q25 with fastp and called clones with MiXCR. Identical CDR3 protein sequences are pooled into one entry, listed with their most common genes and DNA. In all, the sample holds 750,000 to 950,000 distinct CDR3 sequences, and roughly 15% of those were seen once. The ten largest make up just under 5% of the sample.

According to the germline V gene, CDR1 reads MNHEY and CDR2 reads SVGAGI. The CDR3 runs 17 amino acids, cysteine and phenylalanine included. Only the CDR3 portion is preserved as DNA: 51 bases, with reading frame beginning at the first base. Germline trimming amounts to 5 bases on V and 4 bases on J, with 12 as the count of junction bases outside the gene matches. In this chain, TRBV6-5 is recombined with TRBJ2-3, and 10 bases in between align with TRBD1. Sequencing used PBMCs, mostly from graft donor cells, obtained 360 days after TCRalphabeta/CD19-depleted stem cell transplant. The sequence was collected from a male patient aged 5 to 17 who had a stem cell transplant for acute lymphoblastic leukemia, so the T cells may come from the graft donor. The CDR3 reads CASSIYPGQGLSDTQYF. In nucleotide form, the sequence is TGTGCCAGCAGTATTTACCCGGGACAGGGGCTGTCAGATACGCAGTATTTT.